The clone carrying this T cell receptor (beta chain) has just a few counts. Its target is not known. Library construction involved attaching unique molecular identifiers to individual cDNA molecules, which allowed quantitative, reproducible TCR counting. As handled by the study authors: Sample-level TCR yields exhibited a median of around 93,000, with a range of roughly 20,000 to 750,000. TCRdb redid the calling of the RACE reads with MiXCR, one entry per CDR3 protein. The V and J calls and clone size are TCRdb's, not the authors'. Of roughly 130,000 distinct CDR3 sequences listed, 8.5% to 9.5% are singletons. The sample comes from a study of human T cells and chemical hapten exposure. Study context: Variation in per-sample TCR yields came mainly from small pooled library volume differences. Findings and limits, study-wide: High-frequency TCRs, those above 1 in 1000, stayed the same after DPC sensitization.

As to time point: healthy volunteer bleed at 2 weeks. The authors extracted total RNA from unfractionated whole blood. Germline values: CDR1 MNHEY, CDR2 SVGEGT. There are 16 residues in the CDR3. With 5 bases removed from V and 0 bases from J, the gap between germline ends came to 14 bases. The receptor was isolated from a male donor in good health. Some clones in this sample may be carry-over from other donors' samples. The sample was whole blood. V gene TRBV6-2 or TRBV6-3 combines with J gene TRBJ1-5; a weak D match, TRBD1 (6 bases). For the CDR3, the DNA is TGTGCCAGCAGTCAAAGGACAGCCCTTAGCAATCAGCCCCAGCATTTT. Translation gives CASSQRTALSNQPQHF.